This T cell receptor beta chain was identified during a study of blood T cell repertoires in COVID-19 (dated by TCRdb to 2020 to 2022). A note on the overall study: Collaborator samples came from the United States, Italy and Spain and covered acute and convalescent phases of COVID-19. The repertoires were made available in a free public database intended to serve as a resource for research on the immune response to SARS-CoV-2. Samples came from the ongoing ImmuneRACE study (first 160 participants) plus 1,254 subjects from 6 global collaborators. Where available, HLA class I and class II types were taken from metadata supplied by the sample provider and were not determined by assay-based typing. The dataset comprised deeply sampled blood TCRbeta repertoires from subjects exposed to, actively infected with, or recovered from COVID-19. A de-identified subject ID, COVID-19 status, age in years and sex were almost always included in the sample metadata. The prospective study material was composed of cDNA or gDNA derived from T cells, B-cell-depleted T cells, or PBMCs. Study-wide findings and limitations: How much clinical and demographic metadata was included differed by source and by participant, and the metadata was provided uncurated.

TCRbeta CDR3 regions were amplified from genomic DNA by means of the immunoSEQ Assay, a bias-controlled multiplex PCR. On the authors' methods: Nucleated cell counts per sample were estimated from amplification of reference gene primers within the assay. To quantify the absolute abundance of each unique TCRbeta CDR3 rearrangement, sequence reads were collapsed and filtered. Productive Simpson clonality was computed per sample as the square root of Simpson's diversity index over productive rearrangements. Not all clones reach the TCRdb copy of this immuneACCESS table, which keeps in-frame sequences only. Checked studies attribute under half of the gap to unresolved V genes and leave the rest unexplained. That table furnishes V, J and clone size, whereas the DNA furnished D and trimming. The sample data list 40,000 or so clones, and roughly nine tenths of these were observed just once. The top ten hold under 2.5% of the sample.

The collaborating institutions used their own protocols to collect whole blood in K2EDTA tubes. Collaborator samples were shipped for TCRbeta analysis as frozen whole blood, isolated PBMCs, or DNA extracted from either sample type. Details on this clone: Its specific antigen is unknown. Within one base of it there is no much larger clone, and no base qualities were kept.

V is clipped by 2 bases and J by 4 bases, and the sequence between their germline boundaries is 6 bases long. The germline V gene supplies CDR1 LGHNA and CDR2 YSLEER. Including cysteine and phenylalanine, the CDR3 has 13 amino acids. Left in the record is the CDR3 DNA by itself, 39 bases read in frame from the first base. What was sequenced was peripheral blood. The V and J genes are TRBV4-3 and TRBJ1-5; confidence is insufficient to name the D gene. The source is a man between 50 and 59 years old with active COVID-19. The sequenced DNA is TGCGCCAGCAGCCAATCTCTGAATCAGCCCCAGCATTTT. Translated, this gives CASSQSLNQPQHF.